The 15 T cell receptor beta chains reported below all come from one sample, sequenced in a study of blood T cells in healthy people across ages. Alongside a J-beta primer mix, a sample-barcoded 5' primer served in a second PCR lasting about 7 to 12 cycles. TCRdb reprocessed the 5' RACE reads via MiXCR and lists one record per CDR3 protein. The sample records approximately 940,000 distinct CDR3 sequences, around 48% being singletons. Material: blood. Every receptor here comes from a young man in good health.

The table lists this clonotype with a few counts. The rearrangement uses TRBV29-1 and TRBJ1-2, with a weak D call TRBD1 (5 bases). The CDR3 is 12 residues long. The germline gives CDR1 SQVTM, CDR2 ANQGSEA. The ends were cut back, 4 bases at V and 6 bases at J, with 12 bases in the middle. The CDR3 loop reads CSVVSGQDGYTF. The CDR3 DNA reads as TGCAGCGTTGTTTCGGGGCAGGATGGCTACACCTTC. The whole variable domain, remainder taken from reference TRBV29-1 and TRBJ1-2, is SAVISQKPSRDICQRGTSLTIQCQVDSQVTMMFWYRQQPGQSLTLIATANQGSEATYESGFVIDKFPISRPNLTFSTLTVSNMSPEDSSIYLCSVVSGQDGYTFGSGTRLTVV.

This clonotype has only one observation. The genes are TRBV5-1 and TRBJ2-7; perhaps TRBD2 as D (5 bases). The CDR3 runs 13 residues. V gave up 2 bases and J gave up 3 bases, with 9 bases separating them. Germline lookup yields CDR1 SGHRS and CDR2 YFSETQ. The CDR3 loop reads CASSFEGGYEQYF. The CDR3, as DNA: TGCGCCAGCAGCTTCGAGGGTGGCTACGAGCAGTACTTC.

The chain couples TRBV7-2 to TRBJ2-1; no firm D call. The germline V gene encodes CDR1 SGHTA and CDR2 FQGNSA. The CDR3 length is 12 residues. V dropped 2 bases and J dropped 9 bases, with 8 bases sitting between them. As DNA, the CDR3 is TGTGCCAGCAGCTTAATGAAGATTGAGCAGTTCTTC. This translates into CASSLMKIEQFF.

The CDR3 sequence is CASSAYNNEQFF. The DNA of the CDR3 is TGCGCCAGCAGCGCCTATAACAATGAGCAGTTCTTC. The gene calls are TRBV5-1 and TRBJ2-1; D is uncertain. In germline, CDR1 is SGHRS, CDR2 YFSETQ. Between the trimmed V and J ends, which lost 4 bases and 5 bases, there was a span of 7 bases. The CDR3 covers 12 residues.

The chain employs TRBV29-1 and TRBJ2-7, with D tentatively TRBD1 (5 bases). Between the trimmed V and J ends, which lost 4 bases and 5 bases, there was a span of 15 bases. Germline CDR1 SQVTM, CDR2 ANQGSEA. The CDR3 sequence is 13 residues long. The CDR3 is CSVVRKGFNEQYF. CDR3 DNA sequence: TGCAGCGTTGTCCGAAAGGGGTTCAACGAGCAGTACTTC.

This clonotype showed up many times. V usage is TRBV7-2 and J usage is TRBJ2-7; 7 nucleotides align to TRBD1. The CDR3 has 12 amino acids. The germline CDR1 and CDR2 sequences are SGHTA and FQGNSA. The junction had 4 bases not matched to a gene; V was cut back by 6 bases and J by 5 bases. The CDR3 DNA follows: TGTGCCAGCAGTTCCACAGGGGACGAGCAGTACTTC. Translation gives CASSSTGDEQYF.

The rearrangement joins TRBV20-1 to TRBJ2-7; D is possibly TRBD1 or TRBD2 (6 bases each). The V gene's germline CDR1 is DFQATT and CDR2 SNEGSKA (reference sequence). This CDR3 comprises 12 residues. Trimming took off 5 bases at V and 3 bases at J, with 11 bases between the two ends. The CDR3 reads CSASGANYEQYF. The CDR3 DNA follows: TGCAGTGCTTCGGGGGCTAACTACGAGCAGTACTTC.

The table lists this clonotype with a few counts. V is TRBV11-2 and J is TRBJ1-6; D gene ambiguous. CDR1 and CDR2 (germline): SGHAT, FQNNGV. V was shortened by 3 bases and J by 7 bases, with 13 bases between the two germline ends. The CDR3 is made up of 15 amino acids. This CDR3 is CASSFVTTENSPLHF. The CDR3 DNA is TGTGCCAGCAGCTTTGTGACGACGGAGAATTCACCCCTCCACTTT. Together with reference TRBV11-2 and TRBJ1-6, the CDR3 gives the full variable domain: EAGVAQSPRYKIIEKRQSVAFWCNPISGHATLYWYQQILGQGPKLLIQFQNNGVVDDSQLPKDRFSAERLKGVDSTLKIQPAKLEDSAVYLCASSFVTTENSPLHFGNGTRLTVT.

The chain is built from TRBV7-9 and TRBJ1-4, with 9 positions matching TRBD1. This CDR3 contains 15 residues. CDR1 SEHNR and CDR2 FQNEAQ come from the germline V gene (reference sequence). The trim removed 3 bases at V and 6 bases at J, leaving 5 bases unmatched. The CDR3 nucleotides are TGTGCCAGCAGCTTCGCGACAGGGGGGGATGAAAAACTGTTTTTT. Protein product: CASSFATGGDEKLFF.

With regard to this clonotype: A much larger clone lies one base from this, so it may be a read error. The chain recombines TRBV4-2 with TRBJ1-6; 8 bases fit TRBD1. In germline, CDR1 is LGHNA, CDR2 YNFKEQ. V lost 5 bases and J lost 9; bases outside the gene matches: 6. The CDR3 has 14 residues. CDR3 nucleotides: TGTGCCAGCAGCGCCGACAGGGGTGGTTCACCCCTCCACTTT. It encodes CASSADRGGSPLHF.

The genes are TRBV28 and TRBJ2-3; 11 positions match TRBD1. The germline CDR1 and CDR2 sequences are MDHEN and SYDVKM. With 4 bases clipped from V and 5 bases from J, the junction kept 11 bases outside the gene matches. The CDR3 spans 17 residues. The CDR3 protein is CASSSEGTGGYRDTQYF. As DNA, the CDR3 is TGTGCCAGCAGTTCCGAGGGGACAGGGGGTTACAGAGATACGCAGTATTTT.

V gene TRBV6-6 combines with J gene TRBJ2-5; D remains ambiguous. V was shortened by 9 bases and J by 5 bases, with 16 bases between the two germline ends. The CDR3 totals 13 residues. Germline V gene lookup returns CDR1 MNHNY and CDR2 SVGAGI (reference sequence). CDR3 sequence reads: CASAAGSRETQYF. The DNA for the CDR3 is TGTGCCAGTGCTGCCGGTAGTAGGGAGACCCAGTACTTC.

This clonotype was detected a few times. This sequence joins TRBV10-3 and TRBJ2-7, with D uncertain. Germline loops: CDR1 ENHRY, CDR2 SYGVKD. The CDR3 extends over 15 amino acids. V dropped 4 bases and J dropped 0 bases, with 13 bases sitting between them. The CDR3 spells CAISGKGAASYEQYF. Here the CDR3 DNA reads TGTGCCATCAGTGGCAAGGGCGCGGCCTCCTACGAGCAGTACTTC.

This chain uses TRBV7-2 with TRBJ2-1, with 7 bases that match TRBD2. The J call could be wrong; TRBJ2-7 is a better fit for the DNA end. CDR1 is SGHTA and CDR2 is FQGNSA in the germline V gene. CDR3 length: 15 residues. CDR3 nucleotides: TGTGCCAGCAGCTTTAAGACTAGCAGACCATACGAGCAGTACTTC. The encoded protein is CASSFKTSRPYEQYF.

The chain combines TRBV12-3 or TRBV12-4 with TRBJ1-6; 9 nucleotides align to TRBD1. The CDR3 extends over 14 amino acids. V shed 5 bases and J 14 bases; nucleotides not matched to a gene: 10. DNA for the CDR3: TGTGCCAGCAGTACCGGGACAGGGTTTTTTTCCCTCCACTTT. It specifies CASSTGTGFFSLHF.